The 16 T cell receptor beta chains below were found in one sample sequenced in a study of patients and donors after allogeneic stem cell transplantation. TCRdb reprocessed the RT-PCR reads with MiXCR, giving one entry per CDR3 protein. In the table there are more than 75,000 distinct CDR3 sequences, approximately 5.2% of which are singletons. Input material: blood, either unsorted or a sorted T cell fraction (not recorded which). These receptors all stem from a human donor who was either an allogeneic HSCT recipient or a stem cell or donor lymphocyte infusion donor (not recorded which). It is not recorded whose cells these are; they may come from a transplant donor.

This clonotype has more than one count but fewer than ten. The chain recombines TRBV20-1 with TRBJ2-1; the D gene could be TRBD1 or TRBD2 (5 bases each). Germline assignment: CDR1 DFQATT and CDR2 SNEGSKA (reference sequence). This CDR3 comprises 10 residues. V shed 6 bases and J shed 10 bases, with 10 bases lying between them. The CDR3, as DNA: TGCAGTGCCGGCAGGGAGGAGCAGTTCTTC. Protein: CSAGREEQFF.

Ten or more counts support this clonotype. The V gene is TRBV6-1, the J gene TRBJ2-1; 9 bases map to TRBD2. Per the germline V gene, CDR1 is MNHNS and CDR2 is SASEGT. V gave up 7 bases and J gave up 5 bases; unmatched junction bases: 12. This CDR3 is 16 amino acids long. Here the CDR3 reads CASKAGGGLLHNEQFF. The CDR3 region has the DNA TGTGCCAGCAAAGCGGGGGGTGGTCTTTTACACAATGAGCAGTTCTTC.

This clonotype occurred many times. The rearrangement uses TRBV9 and TRBJ2-7; a possible D gene is TRBD1 (6 bases). Germline V gene lookup returns CDR1 SGDLS and CDR2 YYNGEE. The CDR3 sequence is 13 residues long. Trimming removed 2 bases at V and 3 bases at J, with 9 bases between. This chain's CDR3 is CASSVDSYYEQYF. CDR3 sequence (DNA): TGTGCCAGCAGCGTGGACAGTTACTACGAGCAGTACTTC. The entire variable domain, with the rest obtained from reference TRBV9 and TRBJ2-7, is as follows: DSGVTQTPKHLITATGQRVTLRCSPRSGDLSVYWYQQSLDQGLQFLIQYYNGEERAKGNILERFSAQQFPDLHSELNLSSLELGDSALYFCASSVDSYYEQYFGPGTRLTVT.

This clonotype was observed many times. The chain employs TRBV24-1 and TRBJ2-3; D could derive from TRBD1 or TRBD2 (5 bases each). This CDR3 has 13 residues. V was cut by 8 bases and J by 3 bases, with 11 bases left in between. Germline CDR1 is KGHDR and CDR2 is SFDVKD. The CDR3 loop is CATKSGSTDTQYF. Here the CDR3 DNA reads TGTGCCACCAAGTCAGGGAGTACAGATACGCAGTATTTT.

At least ten counts were recorded for this clonotype. The V gene is TRBV29-1, the J gene TRBJ1-2; D is perhaps TRBD1 (5 bases). The CDR3 spans 14 residues. Germline V gene lookup returns CDR1 SQVTM and CDR2 ANQGSEA. Here the CDR3 reads CITLQGQGDYGYTF. In nucleotides, the CDR3 is TGCATCACCCTCCAAGGGCAGGGTGACTATGGCTACACCTTC.

This clonotype was detected many times. The chain has TRBV27 and TRBJ2-3; no clear D. V lost 5 bases, J lost 4 bases, and 16 bases lay in between. CDR1 is MNHEY, CDR2 SMNVEV, per germline (reference sequence). This CDR3 contains 15 residues. The CDR3 spells CASSLPPSGADTQYF. The CDR3 DNA follows: TGTGCCAGCAGTCTCCCCCCTAGTGGAGCAGATACGCAGTATTTT.

The table lists this clonotype with many counts. This chain uses TRBV28 with TRBJ2-7, with 8 bases lining up with TRBD1. From germline, CDR1 is MDHEN and CDR2 SYDVKM. V was pared by 7 bases and J by 5 bases, with 7 bases of the junction left unmatched. The length of the CDR3 is 13 residues. This CDR3 reads CASKGQESHEQYF. CDR3 DNA sequence: TGTGCCAGCAAGGGACAGGAGTCGCACGAGCAGTACTTC.

This clonotype is medium-sized in the sample. The chain links TRBV12-3 or TRBV12-4 to TRBJ1-4; TRBD1 matches 7 bases. This CDR3 is 15 amino acids long. J gave up 7 bases and V 5 bases, and 10 bases lay outside the gene matches. The CDR3 sequence: CASSGPTGRSEKLFF. For the CDR3, the DNA is TGTGCCAGCAGTGGGCCGACAGGGAGGAGTGAAAAACTGTTTTTT.

This clonotype was seen at least ten times. This chain uses TRBV7-9 with TRBJ2-7; 11 bases align to TRBD2. The CDR3 has 14 amino acids. Unmatched junction bases numbered 4, after V lost 3 bases and J lost 6 bases. Germline assignment: CDR1 SEHNR and CDR2 FQNEAQ (reference sequence). CDR3 in amino acids: CASSFTSGGGEQYF. The CDR3 DNA follows: TGTGCCAGCAGCTTTACTAGCGGGGGAGGCGAGCAGTACTTC. The variable domain in full, completed from reference TRBV7-9 and TRBJ2-7, reads DTGVSQNPRHKITKRGQNVTFRCDPISEHNRLYWYRQTLGQGPEFLTYFQNEAQLEKSRLLSDRFSAERPKGSFSTLEIQRTEQGDSAMYLCASSFTSGGGEQYFGPGTRLTVT.

This clonotype was observed at least ten times. The chain is built from TRBV20-1 and TRBJ2-3; 10 bases are a match to TRBD2. CDR1 and CDR2 from the germline V gene are DFQATT and SNEGSKA (reference sequence). The CDR3 extends over 13 amino acids. V trimming: 5 bases; J trimming: 6 bases; junction bases outside the gene matches: 5. The CDR3 spells CSAGASGGDTQYF. The CDR3 coding sequence is TGCAGTGCTGGCGCTAGCGGGGGTGATACGCAGTATTTT.

This rearrangement joins TRBV18 to TRBJ1-1; unclear D gene. The ends were cut back, 3 bases at V and 4 bases at J, with 15 bases in the middle. This CDR3 comprises 15 residues. The germline CDR1 and CDR2 sequences are KGHSH and LQKENI. The CDR3: CASSPPSLGGTEAFF. CDR3 coding DNA: TGTGCCAGCTCACCCCCCTCGTTGGGTGGCACTGAAGCTTTCTTT.

This clonotype was seen at least ten times. The rearrangement joins TRBV20-1 to TRBJ1-5; D is possibly TRBD1 (5 bases). The V end was cut by 0 bases, the J end by 6 bases, with 12 bases between. This CDR3 region has 14 residues. Germline V gives CDR1 DFQATT, CDR2 SNEGSKA (reference sequence). The CDR3 spells CSARDLLGGQPQHF. The DNA for the CDR3 is TGCAGTGCTAGAGATCTTCTTGGGGGTCAGCCCCAGCATTTT.

This clonotype came up many times. The V and J genes are TRBV7-2 and TRBJ1-4, with TRBD1 as a possible D gene (6 bases). The CDR3 loop spans 13 amino acids. Germline V gene data show CDR1 as SGHTA and CDR2 as FQGNSA. Trimming cost V 2 bases and J 10 bases, with 11 bases left between them. For the CDR3, the DNA is TGTGCCAGCAGCTTACTTGAGGGGGGAAAACTGTTTTTT. Translation gives CASSLLEGGKLFF.

This clonotype was detected many times. The chain couples TRBV6-1 to TRBJ2-3, with 9 bases matching TRBD2. Germline CDR1 is MNHNS and CDR2 is SASEGT. The CDR3 covers 17 residues. Losses at the gene ends were 2 bases for V and 2 bases for J; bases not matched to a gene: 8. The CDR3 nucleotides read TGTGCCAGCAGTGAATTCTCCGGGACTAGCAACACAGATACGCAGTATTTT. This sequence encodes CASSEFSGTSNTDTQYF.

The table lists this clonotype with many counts. The chain links TRBV2 to TRBJ1-5, with D maybe TRBD1 (5 bases). Germline V gene lookup returns CDR1 SNHLY and CDR2 FYNNEI. This CDR3 spans 17 amino acids. V gave up 8 bases and J gave up 3 bases, with 23 bases separating them. The DNA for the CDR3 is TGTGCCAGCTCCGCTCAGGGACCGGGATCTTTCAATCAGCCCCAGCATTTT. This sequence encodes CASSAQGPGSFNQPQHF.

In this sample, this clonotype turned up many times. The chain uses TRBV7-2 and TRBJ2-1; 7 positions match TRBD2. Trimming took 6 bases from V and 0 from J; bases not matched to a gene: 2. CDR1 SGHTA and CDR2 FQGNSA come from the germline V gene. The CDR3 length is 14 residues. CDR3: CASRSGGSYNEQFF. CDR3 DNA sequence: TGTGCCAGCAGATCGGGGGGCTCCTACAATGAGCAGTTCTTC.